Listed here are 31 T cell receptor beta chains from one sample, sequenced in a study of early T cells in non-severe SARS-CoV-2 infection. TCRdb used MiXCR to reprocess the 5' RACE reads, holding one entry per CDR3 protein. The data hold fewer than 75,000 distinct CDR3 sequences, with about 19% observed a single time. The specimen comprised whole blood, sampled at baseline. The receptors were gathered from an adult who was a healthcare worker with PCR-confirmed SARS-CoV-2 infection or an uninfected control (not recorded which).

The chain has TRBV12-3 or TRBV12-4 and TRBJ2-5; 7 nucleotides line up with TRBD1. The CDR3 spans 13 residues. J was trimmed by 5 bases and V by 5 bases; bases with no gene match: 5. CDR3 sequence reads: CASSIDREETQYF. CDR3 DNA: TGTGCCAGCAGTATCGACAGGGAGGAGACCCAGTACTTC.

The CDR3: CASRNSGDGEQFF. CDR3 nucleotide sequence: TGTGCCAGCAGGAACTCCGGGGATGGTGAGCAGTTCTTC. J is TRBJ2-1 and V is TRBV6-1, with D maybe TRBD2 (5 bases). Germline CDR1 and CDR2: MNHNS and SASEGT. Deletions cut 6 bases from V and 9 bases from J, with 15 bases between. CDR3 size: 13 residues.

This chain links TRBV12-3 or TRBV12-4 with TRBJ2-1, with 15 bases aligning to TRBD2. The CDR3 is made up of 14 amino acids. The J segment lost 7 bases and the V segment lost 8 bases, leaving 3 bases of the junction unmatched. This CDR3 reads CASAGTSGRNEQFF. CDR3 sequence (DNA): TGTGCCAGCGCTGGGACTAGCGGGAGGAATGAGCAGTTCTTC.

This clonotype was picked up a small number of times. The CDR3 loop is CASSSGGGNTIYF. CDR3 coding DNA: TGTGCCAGCAGCAGCGGGGGAGGAAACACCATATATTTT. The gene calls are TRBV4-2 and TRBJ1-3; TRBD1 is a possible D gene (5 bases). CDR3 size: 13 residues. Germline CDR1 LGHNA, CDR2 YNFKEQ. Trimming left V 5 bases short and J 4 bases short, with 9 bases between.

The J gene is TRBJ1-1, the V gene TRBV12-3 or TRBV12-4; a weak D match, TRBD1 (6 bases). Between the trimmed V and J ends, which lost 6 bases and 4 bases, there was a span of 18 bases. There are 15 residues in the CDR3. The CDR3 nucleotides read TGTGCCAGCAGCCGGAGGTCGGGAGGGGGCACTGAAGCTTTCTTT. Translation: CASSRRSGGGTEAFF.

In this sample, this clonotype turned up a few times. The rearrangement uses TRBV29-1 and TRBJ2-2; possibly TRBD1 for D (5 bases). Trimming took off 2 bases at V and 5 bases at J, with 9 bases between the two ends. The length of the CDR3 is 13 residues. CDR1 and CDR2 from the germline V gene are SQVTM and ANQGSEA. CDR3 nucleotide sequence: TGCAGCGTTGAAATCCAGGGAACCGGGGAGCTGTTTTTT. Amino acid sequence: CSVEIQGTGELFF.

This clonotype has just a few counts. The chain combines TRBV7-6 with TRBJ2-7, with TRBD1 matching over 7 bases. V trimming: 5 bases; J trimming: 1 base; junction bases outside the gene matches: 8. CDR3 length: 15 residues. Germline loops: CDR1 SGHVS, CDR2 FNYEAQ. The CDR3 here is CASSLRQGLSYEQYF. CDR3 coding DNA: TGTGCCAGCAGCCTCCGACAGGGTCTTTCCTACGAGCAGTACTTC.

This clonotype was seen just once. V is TRBV7-9 and J is TRBJ2-3, with a weak D call TRBD1 (6 bases). The V gene lost 3 bases and the J gene lost 7 bases, with 17 bases spanning the gap. Germline V gene sequence: CDR1 SEHNR, CDR2 FQNEAQ (reference sequence). The CDR3 runs 15 residues. CDR3 sequence (DNA): TGTGCCAGCAGCTTTGTGGGACAAAAGTACCATACGCAGTATTTT. Translating it yields CASSFVGQKYHTQYF.

V usage is TRBV2 and J usage is TRBJ1-2, with D perhaps matching TRBD1 (6 bases). The CDR3 extends over 12 amino acids. The V gene's germline CDR1 is SNHLY and CDR2 FYNNEI. V was pared by 6 bases and J by 13 bases, with 18 bases between. DNA for the CDR3: TGTGCCAGCAGACGCGGACAGCCCACTCCCACCTTC. Amino acid sequence: CASRRGQPTPTF.

The V call is TRBV29-1, the J call TRBJ1-1; no clear D. Germline values: CDR1 SQVTM, CDR2 ANQGSEA. V was clipped by 3 bases and J by 5 bases, with 13 bases between them. CDR3 length: 13 amino acids. CDR3 residues: CSVEQRPGTEAFF. DNA of the CDR3: TGCAGCGTTGAGCAGAGGCCGGGAACTGAAGCTTTCTTT.

The chain couples TRBV6-1 to TRBJ1-3; D not certain. The CDR3 has 15 amino acids. The V gene lost 6 bases and the J gene lost 2 bases, with 14 bases spanning the gap. In germline, CDR1 is MNHNS, CDR2 SASEGT. Here the CDR3 reads CASRTTDDPGNTIYF. CDR3 bases: TGTGCCAGCAGGACGACGGACGACCCTGGAAACACCATATATTTT.

Concerning this clonotype: A read error may account for a junction end that differs from germline. The V gene is TRBV3-1, the J gene TRBJ2-7; D is tentatively TRBD1 or TRBD2 (6 bases each). Germline lookup yields CDR1 LGHDT and CDR2 YNNKEL (reference sequence). This CDR3 contains 11 residues. The CDR3 loop is CASSQGGTSQF. Written as DNA, the CDR3 is TGTGCCAGCAGCCAAGGCGGGACAAGTCAATTC.

Only a few counts were recorded for this clonotype. The V gene is TRBV20-1, the J gene TRBJ2-1, with D tentatively TRBD1 or TRBD2 (5 bases each). The V end lost 6 bases, the J end lost 7 bases, and 16 bases lay between the germline ends. This CDR3 has 13 residues. Looked up from germline, CDR1 is DFQATT and CDR2 is SNEGSKA (reference sequence). CDR3 amino acids: CSAPGDWGNEQFF. The CDR3 DNA is TGCAGTGCCCCCGGAGACTGGGGGAATGAGCAGTTCTTC.

This clonotype was found a few times. The rearrangement links TRBV2 to TRBJ1-1; tentatively, D is TRBD1 (6 bases). The CDR3 has 13 residues. The ends were cut back, 6 bases at V and 1 base at J, with 9 bases in the middle. The germline gives CDR1 SNHLY, CDR2 FYNNEI. Here the CDR3 DNA reads TGTGCCAGCAGGCAGGACAGGAACACTGAAGCTTTCTTT. Translating it yields CASRQDRNTEAFF.

The CDR3 here is CASGVNAGLGNTIYF. The DNA of the CDR3 is TGTGCCAGCGGGGTAAACGCCGGCCTTGGGAACACCATATATTTT. The genes are TRBV6-5 and TRBJ1-3; D ambiguous. The CDR3 is 15 residues long. V gave up 8 bases and J gave up 7 bases, with 21 bases separating them. In germline, CDR1 is MNHEY, CDR2 SVGAGI.

This clonotype was seen only a few times. V is TRBV5-5 and J is TRBJ1-5; D uncertain. The CDR3 totals 15 residues. Per germline, CDR1 SGHKS and CDR2 YYEKEE (reference sequence). The ends were cut back, 2 bases at V and 0 bases at J, with 9 bases in the middle. The DNA of the CDR3 is TGTGCCAGCAGCTTAGATCCCTATAGCAATCAGCCCCAGCATTTT. Encoded protein: CASSLDPYSNQPQHF. The full variable domain, its missing parts supplied by reference TRBV5-5 and TRBJ1-5, is DAGVTQSPTHLIKTRGQQVTLRCSPISGHKSVSWYQQVLGQGPQFIFQYYEKEERGRGNFPDRFSARQFPNYSSELNVNALLLGDSALYLCASSLDPYSNQPQHFGDGTRLSIL.

This chain connects TRBV29-1 to TRBJ1-1; 11 nucleotides agree with TRBD1. Germline V gene lookup returns CDR1 SQVTM and CDR2 ANQGSEA. The CDR3 sequence is 15 residues long. V dropped 3 bases and J dropped 5; count of bases not matched to a gene: 8. The CDR3 spells CSVDRDRGFTTEAFF. The CDR3 nucleotides are TGCAGCGTTGACCGGGACAGGGGGTTTACTACTGAAGCTTTCTTT.

V and J are TRBV4-1 and TRBJ1-5; perhaps TRBD1 as D (5 bases). Germline V lookup: CDR1 MGHRA, CDR2 YSYEKL. The CDR3 is 16 amino acids. Between the trimmed V and J ends, which lost 4 bases and 6 bases, there was a span of 19 bases. In nucleotides, the CDR3 is TGCGCCAGCAGCCCTATTCCGGGGCCACCGGGTCAGCCCCAGCATTTT. This gives the protein CASSPIPGPPGQPQHF.

The V call is TRBV2, the J call TRBJ1-1, with TRBD1 identical over 12 bases. Per germline, CDR1 SNHLY and CDR2 FYNNEI. This CDR3 has 16 amino acids. The V segment lost 4 bases and the J segment 4 bases; nucleotides outside the gene matches: 7. CDR3 residues: CASSAGTGGVGTEAFF. CDR3 coding DNA: TGTGCCAGCAGTGCTGGGACAGGGGGCGTCGGCACTGAAGCTTTCTTT. The variable domain in full, completed from reference TRBV2 and TRBJ1-1, reads EPEVTQTPSHQVTQMGQEVILRCVPISNHLYFYWYRQILGQKVEFLVSFYNNEISEKSEIFDDQFSVERPDGSNFTLKIRSTKLEDSAMYFCASSAGTGGVGTEAFFGQGTRLTVV.

Note on this clonotype: A much larger clone lies a single base off, so this may be a read error. V is TRBV5-1 and J is TRBJ1-6; D perhaps matches TRBD1 (5 bases). CDR3 length: 15 amino acids. Trimming cost V 4 bases and J 11 bases, with 19 bases left between them. Germline values: CDR1 SGHRS, CDR2 YFSETQ. CDR3 nucleotides: TGCGCCAGCAGCCCCTCCGGGACCCTTACAACACCCCTCCACTTT. It translates to CASSPSGTLTTPLHF.

This clonotype was counted only a few times. The chain combines TRBV10-3 with TRBJ2-7; D call uncertain. Per the germline V gene, CDR1 is ENHRY and CDR2 is SYGVKD. Trimming cost V 6 bases and J 4 bases, with 13 bases left between them. The CDR3 runs 13 residues. Written as DNA, the CDR3 is TGTGCCATCAGCCCGGAACTATCTTACGAGCAGTACTTC. It codes for CAISPELSYEQYF.

V is TRBV7-6 and J is TRBJ2-7; no definite D call. Per germline, CDR1 SGHVS and CDR2 FNYEAQ. The CDR3 length is 13 residues. Trimming took 0 bases from V and 2 from J, leaving 5 bases between them. The CDR3 DNA reads TGTGCCAGCAGCTTAGCCGCTACCTACGAGCAGTACTTC. Encoded protein: CASSLAATYEQYF.

DNA for the CDR3: TGTGCCAGCAGATCGCCCGGGACAGGGGCCAATGAGCAGTTCTTC. Protein product: CASRSPGTGANEQFF. The gene calls are TRBV12-3 or TRBV12-4 and TRBJ2-1, with 10 bases matching TRBD1. This CDR3 region has 15 residues. The ends lost 6 bases at V and 6 bases at J; junction bases unmatched: 8.

This clonotype occurred many times. The rearrangement uses TRBV30 and TRBJ1-2, with 9 bases matching TRBD1. Germline V gene lookup returns CDR1 GTSNPN and CDR2 SVGIG (reference sequence). V trimming: 4 bases; J trimming: 3 bases; junction bases outside the gene matches: 6. CDR3 size: 14 residues. The CDR3 coding sequence is TGTGCCTGGAACACGGGACAGGGACACTATGGCTACACCTTC. Its translation: CAWNTGQGHYGYTF.

In this sample, this clonotype turned up once. This chain links TRBV20-1 with TRBJ2-1; D is perhaps TRBD2 (6 bases). Trimming took off 3 bases at V and 9 bases at J, with 12 bases between the two ends. Germline V CDR1 and CDR2: DFQATT, SNEGSKA (reference sequence). The CDR3 runs 12 residues. Written as DNA, the CDR3 is TGCAGTGCTAGCCCTAGCGTCAGTGAGCAGTTCTTC. Amino acid sequence: CSASPSVSEQFF.

The chain is built from TRBV3-1 and TRBJ2-7, with TRBD2 matching 14 bases. The CDR3 covers 14 residues. Germline loops: CDR1 LGHDT, CDR2 YNNKEL (reference sequence). Germline trimming cut 6 bases from V and 4 bases from J; bases unmatched to any gene: 2. In DNA, the CDR3 is TGTGCCAGCAGGGGGACTAGCGGGAGTTACGAGCAGTACTTC. This translates into CASRGTSGSYEQYF.

The chain employs TRBV27 and TRBJ2-2; D gene uncertain. The V end lost 0 bases, the J end lost 3 bases, and 2 bases lay between the germline ends. In germline, CDR1 is MNHEY, CDR2 SMNVEV (reference sequence). The CDR3 covers 13 residues. DNA of the CDR3: TGTGCCAGCAGTTTATCCTACACCGGGGAGCTGTTTTTT. It is translated as CASSLSYTGELFF.

CDR3 protein: CASSLQDTSTDTQYF. The CDR3, as DNA: TGCGCCAGCAGCCTGCAGGACACCTCCACAGATACGCAGTATTTT. The V gene is TRBV4-1, the J gene TRBJ2-3; tentatively, D is TRBD1 (5 bases). V was trimmed by 4 bases and J by 2 bases, leaving 13 bases between them. Per germline, CDR1 MGHRA and CDR2 YSYEKL. The CDR3 loop spans 15 amino acids.

The chain combines TRBV20-1 with TRBJ2-5; weak D call: TRBD1 (6 bases). Trimming removed 7 bases at V and 3 bases at J, with 12 bases between. Per germline, CDR1 DFQATT and CDR2 SNEGSKA (reference sequence). The CDR3 runs to 12 residues. CDR3 DNA: TGCAGTGGCACAGGACAGAAAGAGACCCAGTACTTC. Translating gives CSGTGQKETQYF.

This clonotype has a single count. The V call is TRBV19, the J call TRBJ2-2; no definite D call. V dropped 10 bases and J dropped 4 bases, with 22 bases sitting between them. In germline, CDR1 is LNHDA, CDR2 SQIVND (reference sequence). The CDR3 length is 16 residues. The CDR3 bases are TGTGCCACCCTAAGTGGAGCGATGTCGAGCACCGGGGAGCTGTTTTTT. It yields the protein CATLSGAMSSTGELFF.

The gene calls are TRBV7-9 and TRBJ1-4; no clear D gene. Germline V gene data show CDR1 as SEHNR and CDR2 as FQNEAQ (reference sequence). CDR3 length: 14 amino acids. The V end was cut by 5 bases, the J end by 8 bases, with 15 bases between. Here the CDR3 DNA reads TGTGCCAGCAGCCTCCGGGCGCTGGGGGAAAAACTGTTTTTT. Translation: CASSLRALGEKLFF.